The source of this T cell receptor (beta chain) is a study of blood T cell repertoires in COVID-19. Study background: The United States, Italy and Spain were the sources of the acute and convalescent COVID-19 samples. T cells, B-cell-depleted T cells, or PBMCs provided the cDNA or gDNA that served as material.

This CDR3 is built from 12 residues. CDR1 is GTSNPN and CDR2 is SVGIG in the germline V gene (reference sequence). V was trimmed by 3 bases and J by 10 bases, leaving 13 bases between them. How the authors handled the data: Reference gene primer amplification in the assay estimated nucleated cell counts. Assay used: immunoSEQ multiplex PCR; TCRdb lists only in-frame clones, some missing. V, J and clone size reflect that table, while D and trimming were determined from the DNA. Altogether 75,000 to 95,000 clones are present, approximately 83% being singletons, with the ten largest covering roughly 6.2%.

Sequences were obtained from peripheral blood. The chain carries TRBV30 and TRBJ2-1, with TRBD2 as a possible D gene (6 bases). This TCR came from a man aged 60 to 69 with acute or convalescent COVID-19. The CDR3 DNA sequence: TGTGCCTGGAGCCGGACTAATCGGGAGCAGTTCTTC. Translated, it gives CAWSRTNREQFF.